Listed below are T cell receptor beta chains from one sample, sequenced in a study of cytomegalovirus exposure and HLA in healthy donors. This table comes from immunoSEQ multiplex PCR, and its TCRdb copy is limited to in-frame clones, with some not included. The data contain 100,000 to 150,000 clones, approximately 80% of them singletons. Sample: PBMCs. The receptors come from a woman between 18 and 29 years old in good health and CMV-seronegative. CDR3s include the opening cysteine and the closing phenylalanine or tryptophan. A D gene is named only where the DNA matches it firmly. The listing skips clone size in some rows; elsewhere it reads once, few, many or a size class.

j_call	d_call	v_call	clone_size	cdr3_aa	cdr3_nt
TRBJ2-1	-	TRBV4-2	few	CASSQDSAESYNEQFF	TGTGCCAGCAGCCAAGATAGCGCAGAGTCCTACAATGAGCAGTTCTTC
TRBJ1-2	-	TRBV6-1	-	CASNMGVGGYTF	TGTGCCAGCAACATGGGAGTAGGAGGCTACACCTTC
TRBJ2-3	-	TRBV5-1	once	CASSLRGLATDTQYF	TGCGCCAGCAGCTTGAGGGGTTTGGCCACAGATACGCAGTATTTT
TRBJ1-2	-	TRBV2	-	CASSMATAYGYTF	TGTGCCAGCAGCATGGCGACAGCGTATGGCTACACCTTC
TRBJ2-1	-	TRBV27	-	CASSPPRPGDNEQFF	TGTGCCAGCAGTCCCCCCCGCCCAGGGGACAATGAGCAGTTCTTC
TRBJ2-1	-	TRBV9	-	CASSARGISYNEQFF	TGTGCCAGCAGCGCCCGGGGGATATCCTACAATGAGCAGTTCTTC
TRBJ1-4	-	TRBV6-1	-	CASSEASWEKLFF	TGTGCCAGCAGTGAAGCCAGTTGGGAAAAACTGTTTTTT
TRBJ1-2	-	TRBV2	-	CARGTNPIYGYTF	TGTGCCAGAGGCACTAATCCCATCTATGGCTACACCTTC
TRBJ1-1	-	TRBV2	-	CASSVAVNTEAFF	TGTGCCAGCAGTGTGGCAGTAAACACTGAAGCTTTCTTT
TRBJ2-1	TRBD2	TRBV18	-	CASSFTSGSSPSSYNEQFF	TGTGCCAGCTCCTTTACTAGCGGGAGTTCCCCGAGCTCCTACAATGAGCAGTTCTTC
TRBJ1-1	TRBD1	TRBV29-1	-	CSDRGLGTEAFF	TGCAGCGACAGGGGCTTGGGAACTGAAGCTTTCTTT
TRBJ1-5	TRBD1	TRBV6-1	-	CASSATGGGHQPQHF	TGTGCCAGCAGTGCGACAGGGGGAGGTCATCAGCCCCAGCATTTT
TRBJ1-2	-	TRBV11-2	once	CASSPQGWEFSGYTF	TGTGCCAGCAGCCCCCAGGGGTGGGAGTTTTCTGGCTACACCTTC
TRBJ2-2	TRBD1	TRBV7-9	-	CASSSTPGQGQGSGELFF	TGTGCCAGCAGTTCTACCCCCGGACAGGGACAGGGTTCCGGGGAGCTGTTTTTT
TRBJ2-1	TRBD2	TRBV4-3	-	CASSQDERGAYNEQFF	TGCGCCAGCAGCCAAGACGAACGGGGGGCCTACAATGAGCAGTTCTTC
TRBJ1-1	-	TRBV7-2	-	CASSSRGKTEAFF	TGTGCCAGCAGCTCCAGGGGAAAGACTGAAGCTTTCTTT
TRBJ2-2	-	TRBV6-6	-	CASREGVTGELFF	TGTGCCAGCAGAGAAGGGGTGACCGGGGAGCTGTTTTTT
TRBJ1-6	-	TRBV30	few	CARREGFYNSPLHF	TGTGCCCGGAGGGAGGGGTTTTATAATTCACCCCTCCACTTT
TRBJ1-1	TRBD1	TRBV4-2	few	CASSTGTENTEAFF	TGTGCCAGCAGCACCGGGACAGAAAACACTGAAGCTTTCTTT
TRBJ2-7	TRBD2	TRBV6-5	-	CASSYPGGSYEQYF	TGTGCCAGCAGTTATCCGGGGGGTTCGTACGAGCAGTACTTC
TRBJ1-1	-	TRBV5-1	-	CASSLVGGGMNTEAFF	TGCGCCAGCAGCTTGGTCGGGGGGGGTATGAACACTGAAGCTTTCTTT
TRBJ2-7	-	TRBV4-1	once	CASSQGRGGYEQYF	TGCGCCAGCAGCCAGGGGCGGGGCGGTTACGAGCAGTACTTC
TRBJ1-2	TRBD1	TRBV7-8	-	CASSLWGPGGDGYTF	TGTGCCAGCAGCTTATGGGGGCCAGGGGGCGACGGCTACACCTTC
TRBJ2-2	TRBD2	TRBV6-4	few	CASSPTSGVGELFF	TGTGCCAGCAGTCCTACTAGCGGGGTCGGGGAGCTGTTTTTT
TRBJ1-1	-	TRBV7-6	few	CASSLGGPMNTEAFF	TGTGCCAGCAGCTTAGGGGGCCCTATGAACACTGAAGCTTTCTTT
TRBJ1-6	-	TRBV7-3	-	CASSLIGEGSPLHF	TGTGCCAGCAGCTTAATAGGGGAGGGTTCACCCCTCCACTTT
TRBJ2-1	-	TRBV27	-	CASSLFWDNNEQFF	TGTGCCAGCAGTTTGTTTTGGGACAACAATGAGCAGTTCTTC
TRBJ1-2	-	TRBV2	-	CASSEDTHGYTF	TGTGCCAGCAGTGAGGACACGCATGGCTACACCTTC
TRBJ1-2	-	TRBV12-5	-	CASGLTEGGLPHNYGYTF	TGTGCTAGTGGTTTGACCGAGGGTGGACTCCCTCATAACTATGGCTACACCTTC
TRBJ2-5	TRBD2	TRBV5-1	-	CASSPRTSGGKTQYF	TGCGCCAGCAGCCCCAGGACTAGCGGGGGGAAGACCCAGTACTTC
TRBJ2-2	TRBD1	TRBV5-1	-	CASSAWTGTNTGELFF	TGCGCCAGCAGCGCCTGGACAGGGACGAACACCGGGGAGCTGTTTTTT
TRBJ1-5	TRBD1	TRBV7-9	-	CASSPDRGNQPQHF	TGTGCCAGCAGCCCGGACAGGGGGAATCAGCCCCAGCATTTT
TRBJ1-1	TRBD1	TRBV6-5	-	CASSSSGTGNTEAFF	TGTGCCAGCAGTTCCTCCGGGACAGGGAACACTGAAGCCTTCTTT
TRBJ1-3	TRBD1	TRBV12-5	-	CASAQTRGDRVSGNTIYF	TGTGCTAGTGCCCAGACTAGAGGGGACAGGGTTTCTGGAAACACCATATATTTT
TRBJ2-7	TRBD1	TRBV4-3	-	CASSQEWAGGLYEQYF	TGCGCCAGCAGCCAAGAATGGGCAGGGGGTCTCTACGAGCAGTACTTC
TRBJ1-5	-	TRBV12-5	-	CASGLVRKSDEAGISNQPQHF	TGTGCTAGTGGTTTGGTACGAAAGTCCGACGAGGCGGGGATTAGCAATCAGCCCCAGCATTTT
TRBJ1-3	-	TRBV29-1	-	CSVSGTPISGNTIYF	TGCAGCGTTTCCGGGACACCGATCTCTGGAAACACCATATATTTT
TRBJ1-1	TRBD1	TRBV30	few	CAWMMDRYTEAFF	TGTGCCTGGATGATGGACAGGTACACTGAAGCTTTCTTT
TRBJ1-1	-	TRBV7-3	-	CASSLVRNTEAFF	TGTGCCAGCAGCTTAGTTCGGAACACTGAAGCTTTCTTT
TRBJ1-2	TRBD1	TRBV19	-	CASSMVFGQGAGYTF	TGTGCCAGTAGTATGGTATTCGGACAGGGCGCAGGCTACACCTTC
TRBJ2-2	TRBD2	TRBV7-2	-	CASRWEAGVTGELFF	TGTGCCAGCAGATGGGAGGCGGGGGTCACCGGGGAGCTGTTTTTT